Detailed here is one TCR beta chain. Its cognate antigen is unknown. Each sample's input was about 250 ng genomic DNA, 38,000 or so genome equivalents. This specimen belongs to a study of T cell clusters in autoimmune cytopenias. Germline CDR1 reads SGHDN; CDR2 reads FVKESK. CDR3 length: 15 residues. Study-wide findings and caveats: Compared with active autoimmune hepatitis patients, healthy donors showed about 3-fold more exclusive TRB clusters.

One tube held mixed TRB-A and TRB-B primer pools for touch-down PCR. TCRdb reprocessed the multiplex PCR reads and keeps a single row for each CDR3 protein, giving no DNA. This table lists around 9,800 distinct CDR3 sequences. These data were also reused for a study on T cell repertoires in aging, cancer and after chemotherapy. That work contributes: Age-matched healthy donors had significantly more diverse, less clonal blood TCR repertoires than untreated cancer patients. Across the chemotherapy interval, each cancer cohort showed higher median generation probability, suggesting thymic rebound.

Material: peripheral blood. The TCR sequence derives from a human donor in good health. The genes are TRBV14 and TRBJ2-6; TCRdb's D call, TRBD1, is unchecked because there is no DNA. The chain's CDR3 is CASSRAVAGANVLTF.